A selection of T cell receptor beta chains follows, all from one sample in a study of shared clonotypes between healthy human individuals. Clones were sequenced by immunoSEQ multiplex PCR, and TCRdb holds only the in-frame ones, with some missing. The repertoire holds roughly 1,000,000 clones, with around 78% as singletons. The sample comprised memory CD4+ T cells from PBMCs. The source of these receptors is a man between 18 and 35 years old in good health. Some clones in this sample may be carry-over from other donors' samples. CDR3s include the opening cysteine and the closing phenylalanine or tryptophan. A D gene is named only where the DNA matches it firmly. Clone size is shown for a subset of rows, as once, few, many or a class of expanded clone.

DNA: TGTGCCAGCAGTTATTACGGAGGGGAGAACACTGAAGCTTTCTTT; CDR3: CASSYYGGENTEAFF; D: -; J: TRBJ1-1; size: -; V: TRBV6-6
DNA: TGTGCCTGGAGTGTACGGGCCTACGAGACCCAGTACTTC; CDR3: CAWSVRAYETQYF; D: -; J: TRBJ2-5; size: -; V: TRBV30
DNA: TGTGCCAGCAGTGAATATGCGGCGGGACAGGGGACAGATACGCAGTATTTT; CDR3: CASSEYAAGQGTDTQYF; D: TRBD1; J: TRBJ2-3; size: -; V: TRBV25-1
DNA: TGTGCCAGCAGCCCGACAGGAAGAGGGGCTGAAGCTTTCTTT; CDR3: CASSPTGRGAEAFF; D: -; J: TRBJ1-1; size: -; V: TRBV11-3
DNA: TGTGCCAGCAGCTTGCCAGGGGGCGCGGGCTACACCTTC; CDR3: CASSLPGGAGYTF; D: TRBD1; J: TRBJ1-2; size: -; V: TRBV5-8
DNA: TGTGCCAGTAGTATTCTGGGCAGAAATAGCAATCAGCCCCAGCATTTT; CDR3: CASSILGRNSNQPQHF; D: -; J: TRBJ1-5; size: -; V: TRBV19
DNA: TGTGCCAGCAGCGGAAAGGACGGGGTGAACACTGAAGCTTTCTTT; CDR3: CASSGKDGVNTEAFF; D: -; J: TRBJ1-1; size: few; V: TRBV5-4
DNA: TGTGCCTGGAGACTAGCGGGACGGGGAGATACGCAGTATTTT; CDR3: CAWRLAGRGDTQYF; D: TRBD2; J: TRBJ2-3; size: -; V: TRBV30
DNA: TGCGCCAGCAGCTTGGGTACCAGCAAAAGTAATGAAAAACTGTTTTTT; CDR3: CASSLGTSKSNEKLFF; D: -; J: TRBJ1-4; size: -; V: TRBV5-1
DNA: TGCGCCAGCAGCCAAGATCGGGCAGTTGAGCAGTTCTTC; CDR3: CASSQDRAVEQFF; D: -; J: TRBJ2-1; size: few; V: TRBV4-3
DNA: TGTGCCAGCAGGGGGACAGGGTTGGAAAAACTGTTTTTT; CDR3: CASRGTGLEKLFF; D: TRBD1; J: TRBJ1-4; size: -; V: TRBV6-5
DNA: TGTGCCAGCCAGAGGGGGCTGAGAGAAAAACTGTTTTTT; CDR3: CASQRGLREKLFF; D: TRBD1; J: TRBJ1-4; size: -; V: TRBV2
DNA: TGTGCCAGCAGCTTCTATACCTATAACTATGGCTACACCTTC; CDR3: CASSFYTYNYGYTF; D: -; J: TRBJ1-2; size: -; V: TRBV5-6
DNA: TGTGCCAGCACCGTTACCGGGACTCGGTCCGGGGAGCTGTTTTTT; CDR3: CASTVTGTRSGELFF; D: -; J: TRBJ2-2; size: -; V: TRBV28
DNA: TGTGCCAGCAGCGTCGGGACAGGGTACAACTATGGCTACACCTTC; CDR3: CASSVGTGYNYGYTF; D: TRBD1; J: TRBJ1-2; size: -; V: TRBV9
DNA: TGTGCCAGCAGTCCCAGGACAGGGGACTATGGCTACACCTTC; CDR3: CASSPRTGDYGYTF; D: TRBD1; J: TRBJ1-2; size: -; V: TRBV28
DNA: TGTGCCAGCAGCTTAGTCATTAGCACAGATACGCAGTATTTT; CDR3: CASSLVISTDTQYF; D: -; J: TRBJ2-3; size: -; V: TRBV7-9
DNA: TGCGCCAGCAGCACTACCCGCCCGGGAGAAAAACTGTTTTTT; CDR3: CASSTTRPGEKLFF; D: -; J: TRBJ1-4; size: -; V: TRBV5-1
DNA: TGCGCCAGCAGCTTGAGGCTGAGGGAGGACACTGAAGCTTTCTTT; CDR3: CASSLRLREDTEAFF; D: -; J: TRBJ1-1; size: many; V: TRBV5-1
DNA: TGCGCCAGCAGCCCGAGGGGCCTCAACTACGAGCAGTACTTC; CDR3: CASSPRGLNYEQYF; D: -; J: TRBJ2-7; size: -; V: TRBV5-1
DNA: TGCGCCAGCAGAACTAGCGGGAGTTTCTACGAGCAGTACTTC; CDR3: CASRTSGSFYEQYF; D: TRBD2; J: TRBJ2-7; size: -; V: TRBV5-1
DNA: TGTGCCAGCTCACTAAGGAGTGGTGGCAACTATGGCTACACCTTC; CDR3: CASSLRSGGNYGYTF; D: -; J: TRBJ1-2; size: -; V: TRBV18
DNA: TGTGCCAGCACACAGTTCGGGTACGGCCGCTCTGGAAACACCATATATTTT; CDR3: CASTQFGYGRSGNTIYF; D: -; J: TRBJ1-3; size: -; V: TRBV28
DNA: TGTGCCAGCAGTATAAACTATGGCTACACCTTC; CDR3: CASSINYGYTF; D: -; J: TRBJ1-2; size: once; V: TRBV6-1
DNA: TGTGCCTGGAGTCGGCAGGGAACCACTGAAGCTTTCTTT; CDR3: CAWSRQGTTEAFF; D: -; J: TRBJ1-1; size: -; V: TRBV30
DNA: TGCAGCGTTGGGAAGAGGGAGACCCAGTACTTC; CDR3: CSVGKRETQYF; D: -; J: TRBJ2-5; size: -; V: TRBV29-1
DNA: TGTGCCAGCAGCTTTAGCGGGAGCAGGAGAACCGGGGAGCTGTTTTTT; CDR3: CASSFSGSRRTGELFF; D: TRBD2; J: TRBJ2-2; size: -; V: TRBV7-2
DNA: TGTGCCAGCAGCTTGACTAGCGGGGGAGAGACCCAGTACTTC; CDR3: CASSLTSGGETQYF; D: TRBD2; J: TRBJ2-5; size: -; V: TRBV5-8
DNA: TGTGCCAGCAGCGCTAAGTCCCTGGGACTAGCGGGAGAGGATACGCAGTATTTT; CDR3: CASSAKSLGLAGEDTQYF; D: TRBD2; J: TRBJ2-3; size: many; V: TRBV7-9
DNA: TGTGCCAGCAGGCCGCAGGGGATCGTGAACACTGAAGCTTTCTTT; CDR3: CASRPQGIVNTEAFF; D: -; J: TRBJ1-1; size: -; V: TRBV7-2
DNA: TGTGCCAGCAGCTTAGGGACAGGGTATGGCTACACCTTC; CDR3: CASSLGTGYGYTF; D: TRBD1; J: TRBJ1-2; size: -; V: TRBV7-2
DNA: TGCGCCAGCAGCTTGCCTGGTGTCGGGCCGGAAGCTTTCTTT; CDR3: CASSLPGVGPEAFF; D: -; J: TRBJ1-1; size: -; V: TRBV5-1
DNA: TGTGCCAGCAGCCCCCGGGGGCCTCTGGCAAACATTCAGTACTTC; CDR3: CASSPRGPLANIQYF; D: -; J: TRBJ2-4; size: -; V: TRBV7-2
DNA: TGCAGTGCCGAGGTGACAGATACGCAGTATTTT; CDR3: CSAEVTDTQYF; D: -; J: TRBJ2-3; size: few; V: TRBV20-1
DNA: TGTGCCAGCAGTCCAGTCCCGGGACAGGGGCTGGGGGAGACCCAGTACTTC; CDR3: CASSPVPGQGLGETQYF; D: TRBD1; J: TRBJ2-5; size: -; V: TRBV28
DNA: TGTGCCAGCAGCTTGACCGCAGACAGCCAAGAGACCCAGTACTTC; CDR3: CASSLTADSQETQYF; D: -; J: TRBJ2-5; size: -; V: TRBV5-4
DNA: TGTGCCAGCAGCTTAGAGGCAGGACCTCGGCTTTCACCCCTCCACTTT; CDR3: CASSLEAGPRLSPLHF; D: -; J: TRBJ1-6; size: -; V: TRBV7-6
DNA: TGTGCCAGTAGTATCGGGCAGGGGTCTTACCCCTACGAGCAGTACTTC; CDR3: CASSIGQGSYPYEQYF; D: -; J: TRBJ2-7; size: -; V: TRBV19
DNA: TGTGCCAGTAGTACCGACAGGGGAGAGACCCAGTACTTC; CDR3: CASSTDRGETQYF; D: TRBD1; J: TRBJ2-5; size: once; V: TRBV19
DNA: TGTGCCAGCAGTTGGACAGAGGCCTACGAGCAGTACTTC; CDR3: CASSWTEAYEQYF; D: -; J: TRBJ2-7; size: once; V: TRBV28
DNA: TGCAGTGCTAGAGAAGGGGCCCAGTACTTC; CDR3: CSAREGAQYF; D: -; J: TRBJ2-5; size: few; V: TRBV20-1
DNA: TGTGCCAGCAGCTTCGGGACAGGGGGTCGCCGGACAACTAATGAAAAACTGTTTTTT; CDR3: CASSFGTGGRRTTNEKLFF; D: TRBD1; J: TRBJ1-4; size: once; V: TRBV11-2
DNA: TGTGCCAGCAGCCTGGACCCGATGGGGGAGCAGTACTTC; CDR3: CASSLDPMGEQYF; D: -; J: TRBJ2-7; size: -; V: TRBV5-4
DNA: TGTGCCAGCACGCCTCGGACTAGCGGATCCACAGATACGCAGTATTTT; CDR3: CASTPRTSGSTDTQYF; D: -; J: TRBJ2-3; size: once; V: TRBV21-1
DNA: TGTGCCAGCAGCTCCGGACCGGGGGAGACCCAGTACTTC; CDR3: CASSSGPGETQYF; D: -; J: TRBJ2-5; size: -; V: TRBV7-7
DNA: TGTGCCAGCAGCGAAAATACAGTGAACACTGAAGCTTTCTTT; CDR3: CASSENTVNTEAFF; D: -; J: TRBJ1-1; size: few; V: TRBV6-1
DNA: TGTGCCAGCACCCTCGGGGTGTCTGGGGCCAACGTCCTGACTTTC; CDR3: CASTLGVSGANVLTF; D: -; J: TRBJ2-6; size: many; V: TRBV5-6
DNA: TGTGCCAGCAGTGGGACCGGGGCCCTTGGGGAGACCCAGTACTTC; CDR3: CASSGTGALGETQYF; D: -; J: TRBJ2-5; size: once; V: TRBV6-1
DNA: TGTGCCAGCAGCGTAGCGGGACAGGGGAACACCGGGGAGCTGTTTTTT; CDR3: CASSVAGQGNTGELFF; D: TRBD1; J: TRBJ2-2; size: -; V: TRBV9